The clone carrying this T cell receptor beta chain was counted only a few times. Its target is not known. At one boundary the junction diverges from the germline segment, which might be a read error. Spiking each PCR with synthetic TCR analog templates was performed. This table comes from immunoSEQ multiplex PCR, and its TCRdb copy is limited to in-frame clones, with some not included. The sample lists roughly 56,000 clones; 86% were seen once. From germline, CDR1 is SEHNR and CDR2 FQNEAQ (reference sequence). There are 16 residues in the CDR3. This sample was taken from a study of PD-L1 blockade in urothelial cancer. Study in general: Male patients with bladder-origin urothelial cancer numbered about 90% of the roughly 30. Study observations and caveats: The study found that durable-benefit patients expanded tumor-associated blood clones more at 3 weeks.

Time point: pretreatment peripheral blood. This receptor was obtained from a man in his sixties with urothelial cancer. The V call is TRBV7-9, the J call TRBJ1-2; 9 nucleotides align to TRBD1. The material sequenced was PBMCs, taken around atezolizumab (anti-PD-L1) treatment. The CDR3 nucleotides are TGTGCCAGCAGCACGCAAACAGGGGGCGCTAATTATGGCTACACCTTC. Residues: CASSTQTGGANYGYTF.